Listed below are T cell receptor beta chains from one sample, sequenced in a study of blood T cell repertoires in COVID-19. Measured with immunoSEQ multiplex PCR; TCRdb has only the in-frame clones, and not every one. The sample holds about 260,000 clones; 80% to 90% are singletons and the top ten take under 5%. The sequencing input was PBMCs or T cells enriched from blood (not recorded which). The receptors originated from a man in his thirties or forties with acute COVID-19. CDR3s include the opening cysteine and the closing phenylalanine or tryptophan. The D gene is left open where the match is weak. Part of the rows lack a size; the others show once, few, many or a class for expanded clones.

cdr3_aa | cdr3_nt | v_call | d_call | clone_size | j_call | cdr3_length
CASSLGGGPADTQYF | TGTGCCAGCAGCCTTGGGGGAGGGCCCGCAGATACGCAGTATTTT | TRBV7-3 | TRBD2 | . | TRBJ2-3 | 15
CASSDRDRSYNEQFF | TGTGCCAGCAGTGACCGGGACAGGTCCTACAATGAGCAGTTCTTC | TRBV6-4 | TRBD1 | . | TRBJ2-1 | 15
CASSSAGNQPQHF | TGTGCCAGCAGTTCCGCAGGGAATCAGCCCCAGCATTTT | TRBV12-3/TRBV12-4 | . | few | TRBJ1-5 | 13
CASSSRLVSYNEQFF | TGTGCCAGCAGCTCTCGACTAGTAAGCTACAATGAGCAGTTCTTC | TRBV9 | . | . | TRBJ2-1 | 15
CASSSRGGNQPQHF | TGTGCCAGCAGTAGCAGGGGCGGCAATCAGCCCCAGCATTTT | TRBV6-5 | . | . | TRBJ1-5 | 14
CASSIRQGQPQHF | TGTGCCAGCAGTATAAGACAGGGTCAGCCCCAGCATTTT | TRBV28 | TRBD1 | . | TRBJ1-5 | 13
CASSYGSGSLDTQYF | TGTGCCAGCAGTTACGGTAGCGGGAGTTTGGATACGCAGTATTTT | TRBV6-6 | TRBD2 | . | TRBJ2-3 | 15
CASSVGLVGANVLTF | TGTGCCAGCAGCGTGGGACTGGTGGGGGCCAACGTCCTGACTTTC | TRBV9 | . | . | TRBJ2-6 | 15
CASSPGLLNTTNEKLFF | TGTGCCAGCAGTCCAGGGCTTCTGAACACAACTAATGAAAAACTGTTTTTT | TRBV6-6 | . | many | TRBJ1-4 | 17
CASSSPRKSGAQPQHF | TGTGCCAGTAGTTCCCCTCGGAAAAGTGGGGCTCAGCCCCAGCATTTT | TRBV19 | . | . | TRBJ1-5 | 16
CASSRQFRASGELFF | TGTGCCAGCAGTCGTCAATTCAGGGCTTCCGGGGAGCTGTTTTTT | TRBV6-5 | . | . | TRBJ2-2 | 15
CASSIQQGTYQPQHF | TGTGCCAGTAGTATACAACAGGGGACGTATCAGCCCCAGCATTTT | TRBV19 | TRBD1 | . | TRBJ1-5 | 15
CASSPLAGGRTRPDTQYF | TGTGCCAGCAGTCCTCTAGCGGGGGGGCGAACCCGGCCAGATACGCAGTATTTT | TRBV7-9 | TRBD2 | many | TRBJ2-3 | 18
CASSSMTSRQFF | TGTGCCAGCAGTTCTATGACTAGTAGGCAGTTCTTC | TRBV12-3/TRBV12-4 | . | . | TRBJ2-1 | 12
CASNRADRPNQPQHF | TGTGCCAGTAACCGGGCGGACAGACCTAATCAGCCCCAGCATTTT | TRBV19 | . | . | TRBJ1-5 | 15
CSVGGTGTGELFF | TGCAGCGTCGGGGGGACAGGGACCGGGGAGCTGTTTTTT | TRBV29-1 | TRBD1 | . | TRBJ2-2 | 13
CATSDKTAFGYTF | TGTGCCACCAGTGATAAGACAGCGTTTGGCTACACCTTC | TRBV24-1 | . | . | TRBJ1-2 | 13
CASSLTEGASIYGYTF | TGTGCCAGCAGCTTAACCGAGGGGGCAAGTATCTATGGCTACACCTTC | TRBV11-2 | TRBD1 | once | TRBJ1-2 | 16
CASRMGQGIYGYTF | TGTGCCAGCAGGATGGGACAGGGGATATATGGCTACACCTTC | TRBV6-5 | TRBD1 | . | TRBJ1-2 | 14
CASSGGQGTGNTIYF | TGTGCCAGCAGCGGGGGACAGGGGACTGGAAACACCATATATTTT | TRBV5-1 | TRBD1 | . | TRBJ1-3 | 15
CASSGDRVNTGELFF | TGTGCCAGCAGCGGGGACAGAGTGAACACCGGGGAGCTGTTTTTT | TRBV7-8 | TRBD1 | . | TRBJ2-2 | 15
CASSSRRVGTNEKLFF | TGTGCCAGCAGCTCCCGCAGGGTTGGGACTAATGAAAAACTGTTTTTT | TRBV7-2 | . | . | TRBJ1-4 | 16